This paragraph covers one TCR beta chain sequence. The germline V gene encodes CDR1 SGHNT and CDR2 YYREEE (reference sequence). V was trimmed by 0 bases and J by 7 bases, leaving 14 bases between them. This CDR3 is built from 15 residues. This entry is derived from a study of PD-L1 blockade in urothelial cancer. Study-level information: Patients previously received 0 to 3 chemotherapy regimens.

Only in-frame clones appear in the TCRdb table, and some are missing; sequencing was by immunoSEQ multiplex PCR. The repertoire holds tens of thousands of clones, with about four fifths as singletons. Sequencing was performed on PBMCs, taken around atezolizumab (anti-PD-L1) treatment. This clonotype originated in an older man with urothelial cancer. The chain combines TRBV5-4 with TRBJ2-4, with D possibly being TRBD2 (6 bases). CDR3 nucleotides: TGTGCCAGCAGCTTGGCTGGAGGGGTGGGGAACATTCAGTACTTC. This encodes CASSLAGGVGNIQYF.